The TCR beta chain under discussion was sequenced for a study of identical twins. MiXCR, run by TCRdb on the 5' RACE reads, gives a single entry per CDR3 protein. This table holds about 900,000 distinct CDR3 sequences, 9% to 15% found once. With regard to this clonotype: Relative to the germline gene, one junction end is altered; a read error may explain this.

Germline CDR1 is MGHDK and CDR2 is SYGVNS. The CDR3 runs 16 residues. This same sample was also part of a study on yellow fever vaccine responses in identical twins.

Sequencing input: PBMCs. The chain employs TRBV25-1 and TRBJ1-5, with 8 positions matching TRBD1. The receptor was derived from a woman younger than 35 in good health. The CDR3 DNA reads TGTGCCAGCAGCCCAGGGGGGTCAGGGGGCAACCAGCCCCAGCATTTT. Its translation: CASSPGGSGGNQPQHF. Drawing the rest from reference TRBV25-1 and TRBJ1-5, the complete variable domain is EADIYQTPRYLVIGTGKKITLECSQTMGHDKMYWYQQDPGMELHLIHYSYGVNSTEKGDLSSESTVSRIRTEHFPLTLESARPSHTSQYLCASSPGGSGGNQPQHFGDGTRLSIL.